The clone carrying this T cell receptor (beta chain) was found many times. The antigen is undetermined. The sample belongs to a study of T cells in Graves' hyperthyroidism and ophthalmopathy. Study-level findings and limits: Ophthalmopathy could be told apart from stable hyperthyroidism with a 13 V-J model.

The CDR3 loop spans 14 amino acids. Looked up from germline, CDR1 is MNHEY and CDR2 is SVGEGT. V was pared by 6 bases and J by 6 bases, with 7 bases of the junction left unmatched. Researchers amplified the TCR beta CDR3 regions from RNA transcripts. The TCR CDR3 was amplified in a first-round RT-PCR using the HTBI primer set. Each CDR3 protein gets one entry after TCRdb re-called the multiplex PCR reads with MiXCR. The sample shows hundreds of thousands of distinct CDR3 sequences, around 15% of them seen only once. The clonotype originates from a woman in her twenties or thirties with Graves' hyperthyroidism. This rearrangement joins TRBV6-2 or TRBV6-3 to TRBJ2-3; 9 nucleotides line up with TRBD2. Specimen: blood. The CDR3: CASRDLAGTDTQYF. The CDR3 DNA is TGTGCCAGCAGGGATCTAGCGGGAACGGATACGCAGTATTTT.